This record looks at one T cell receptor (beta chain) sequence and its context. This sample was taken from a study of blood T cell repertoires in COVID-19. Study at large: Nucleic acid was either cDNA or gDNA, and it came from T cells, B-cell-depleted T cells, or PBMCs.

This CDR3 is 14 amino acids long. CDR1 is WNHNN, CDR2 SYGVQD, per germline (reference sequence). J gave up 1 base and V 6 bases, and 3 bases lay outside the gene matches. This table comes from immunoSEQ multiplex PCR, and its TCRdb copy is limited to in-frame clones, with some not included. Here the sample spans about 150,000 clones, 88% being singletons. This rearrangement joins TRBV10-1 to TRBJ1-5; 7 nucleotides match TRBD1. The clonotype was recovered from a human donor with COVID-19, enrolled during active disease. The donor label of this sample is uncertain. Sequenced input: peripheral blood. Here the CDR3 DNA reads TGCGCCAGCAGCGGGGACAGAAGCAATCAGCCCCAGCATTTT. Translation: CASSGDRSNQPQHF.